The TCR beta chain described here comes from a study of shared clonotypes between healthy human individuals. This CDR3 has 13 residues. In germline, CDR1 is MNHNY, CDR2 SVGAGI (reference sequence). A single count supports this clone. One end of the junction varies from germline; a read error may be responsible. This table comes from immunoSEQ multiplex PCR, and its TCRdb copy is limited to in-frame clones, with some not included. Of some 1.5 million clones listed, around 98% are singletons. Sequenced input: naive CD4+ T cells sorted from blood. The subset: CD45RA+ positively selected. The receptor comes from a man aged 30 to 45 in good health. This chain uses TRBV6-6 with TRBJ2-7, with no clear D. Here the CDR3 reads CASSTAFSDEQYF. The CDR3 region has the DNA TGTGCCAGCAGCACTGCGTTCTCCGACGAGCAGTACTTC.